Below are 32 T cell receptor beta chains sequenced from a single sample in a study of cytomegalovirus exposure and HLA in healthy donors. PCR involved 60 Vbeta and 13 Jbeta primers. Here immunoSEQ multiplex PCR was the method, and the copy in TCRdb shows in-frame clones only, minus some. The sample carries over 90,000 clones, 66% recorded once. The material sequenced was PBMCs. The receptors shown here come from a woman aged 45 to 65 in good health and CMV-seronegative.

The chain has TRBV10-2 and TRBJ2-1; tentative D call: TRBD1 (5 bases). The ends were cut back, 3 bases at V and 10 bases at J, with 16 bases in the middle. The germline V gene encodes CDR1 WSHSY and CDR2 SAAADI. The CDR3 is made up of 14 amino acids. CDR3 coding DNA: TGCGCCAGCAGTGATGGCAGGGCATTCCACGAGCAGTTCTTC. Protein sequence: CASSDGRAFHEQFF.

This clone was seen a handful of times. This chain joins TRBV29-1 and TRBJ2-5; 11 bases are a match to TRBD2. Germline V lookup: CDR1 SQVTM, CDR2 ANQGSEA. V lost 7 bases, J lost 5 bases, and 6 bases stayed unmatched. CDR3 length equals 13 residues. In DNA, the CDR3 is TGCAGCGGGTTAGCGGGAGGGCCGGAGACCCAGTACTTC. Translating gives CSGLAGGPETQYF.

The CDR3 is CASSQGRTGGYEQYF. CDR3 bases: TGCGCCAGCAGCCAAGGACGGACAGGGGGCTACGAGCAGTACTTC. This rearrangement joins TRBV4-3 to TRBJ2-7; 10 nucleotides line up with TRBD1. Trimming took 1 base from V and 3 from J; bases not matched to a gene: 3. This CDR3 is 15 amino acids long. CDR1 is LGHNA, CDR2 YSLEER, per germline.

The CDR3 loop is CASSALAGGPDTQYF. The CDR3 bases are TGTGCCAGCAGTGCCCTAGCGGGAGGGCCAGATACGCAGTATTTT. The chain employs TRBV6-4 and TRBJ2-3, with TRBD2 identical over 12 bases. This CDR3 region has 15 residues. Unmatched junction bases numbered 3, after V lost 4 bases and J lost 4 bases. Germline V gene sequence: CDR1 MRHNA, CDR2 SNTAGT.

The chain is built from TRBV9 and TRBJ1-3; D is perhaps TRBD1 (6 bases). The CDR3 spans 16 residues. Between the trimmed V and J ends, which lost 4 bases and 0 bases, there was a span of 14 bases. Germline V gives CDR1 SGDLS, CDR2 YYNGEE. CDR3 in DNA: TGTGCCAGCAGCACTTGGACAGCCAACTCTGGAAACACCATATATTTT. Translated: CASSTWTANSGNTIYF.

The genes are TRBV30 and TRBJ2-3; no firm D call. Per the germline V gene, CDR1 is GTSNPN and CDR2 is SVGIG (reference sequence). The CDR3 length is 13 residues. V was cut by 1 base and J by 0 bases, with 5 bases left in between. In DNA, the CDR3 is TGTGCCTGGAGTGGGCTTAGCACAGATACGCAGTATTTT. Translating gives CAWSGLSTDTQYF.

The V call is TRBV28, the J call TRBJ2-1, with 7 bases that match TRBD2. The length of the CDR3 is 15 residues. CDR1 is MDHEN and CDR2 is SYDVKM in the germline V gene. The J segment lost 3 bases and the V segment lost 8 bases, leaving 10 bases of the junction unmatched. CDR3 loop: CASGKAGLYYNEQFF. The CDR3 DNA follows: TGTGCCAGCGGCAAGGCGGGACTATACTACAATGAGCAGTTCTTC.

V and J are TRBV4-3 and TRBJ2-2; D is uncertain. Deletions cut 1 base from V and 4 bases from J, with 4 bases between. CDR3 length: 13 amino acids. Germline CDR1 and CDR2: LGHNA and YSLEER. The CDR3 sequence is CASSQARTGELFF. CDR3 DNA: TGCGCCAGCAGCCAAGCCCGCACCGGGGAGCTGTTTTTT.

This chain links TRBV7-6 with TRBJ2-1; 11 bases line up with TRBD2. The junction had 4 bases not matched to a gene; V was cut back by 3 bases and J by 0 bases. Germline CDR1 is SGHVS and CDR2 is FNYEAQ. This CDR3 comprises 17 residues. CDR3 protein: CASSFPTSGDSYNEQFF. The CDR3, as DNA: TGTGCCAGCAGCTTCCCGACTAGCGGGGACTCCTACAATGAGCAGTTCTTC.

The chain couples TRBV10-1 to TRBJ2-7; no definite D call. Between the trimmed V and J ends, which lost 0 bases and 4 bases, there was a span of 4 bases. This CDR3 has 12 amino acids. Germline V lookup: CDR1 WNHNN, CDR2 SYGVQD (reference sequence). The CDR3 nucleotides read TGCGCCAGCAGTGAGTCCTTGTACGAGCAGTACTTC. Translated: CASSESLYEQYF.

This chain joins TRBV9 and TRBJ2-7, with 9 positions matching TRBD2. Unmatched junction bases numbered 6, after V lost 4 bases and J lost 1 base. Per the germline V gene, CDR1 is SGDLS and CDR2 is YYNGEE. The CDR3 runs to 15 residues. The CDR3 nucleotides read TGTGCCAGCAGCCCCCCTGCGGGGGGGTCCTACGAGCAGTACTTC. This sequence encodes CASSPPAGGSYEQYF.

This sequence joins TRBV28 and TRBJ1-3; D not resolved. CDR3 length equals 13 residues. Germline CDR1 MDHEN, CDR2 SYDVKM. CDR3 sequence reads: CGSSRVSGNTIYF. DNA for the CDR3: TGTGGCTCATCCCGGGTGTCTGGAAACACCATATATTTT.

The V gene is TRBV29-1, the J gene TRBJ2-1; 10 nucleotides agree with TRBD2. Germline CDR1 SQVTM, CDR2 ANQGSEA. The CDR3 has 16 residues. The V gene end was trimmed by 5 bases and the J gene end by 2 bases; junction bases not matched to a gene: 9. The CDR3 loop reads CSVPRASGGPYNEQFF. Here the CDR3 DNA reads TGCAGCGTTCCTCGGGCTAGCGGGGGACCCTACAATGAGCAGTTCTTC.

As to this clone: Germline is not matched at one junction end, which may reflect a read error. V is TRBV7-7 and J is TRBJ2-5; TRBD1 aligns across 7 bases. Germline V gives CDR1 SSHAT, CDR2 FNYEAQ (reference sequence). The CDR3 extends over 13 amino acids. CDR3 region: CASSRDRKETQYF. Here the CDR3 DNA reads TGTGCTAGCAGCCGGGACAGAAAAGAGACCCAGTACTTC.

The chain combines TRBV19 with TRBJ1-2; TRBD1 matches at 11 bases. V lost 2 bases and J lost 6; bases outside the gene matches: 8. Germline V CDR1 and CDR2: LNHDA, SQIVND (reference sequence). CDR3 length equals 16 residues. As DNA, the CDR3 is TGTGCCAGTAGTATACCCGTCCCGGGACAGGGGGATGGCTACACCTTC. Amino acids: CASSIPVPGQGDGYTF.

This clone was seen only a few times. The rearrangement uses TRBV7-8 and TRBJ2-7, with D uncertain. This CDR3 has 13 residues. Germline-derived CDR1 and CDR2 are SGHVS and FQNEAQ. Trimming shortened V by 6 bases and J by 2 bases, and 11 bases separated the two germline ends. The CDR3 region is CASRLTGTYEQYF. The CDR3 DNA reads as TGTGCCAGCAGACTGACTGGAACCTACGAGCAGTACTTC.

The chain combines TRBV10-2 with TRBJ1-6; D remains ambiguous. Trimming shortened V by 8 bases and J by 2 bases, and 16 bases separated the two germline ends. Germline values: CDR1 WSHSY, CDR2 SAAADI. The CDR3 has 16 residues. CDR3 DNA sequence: TGCGCCAGCGGCCGGGGAGGAACGGCCTATAATTCACCCCTCCACTTT. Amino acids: CASGRGGTAYNSPLHF.

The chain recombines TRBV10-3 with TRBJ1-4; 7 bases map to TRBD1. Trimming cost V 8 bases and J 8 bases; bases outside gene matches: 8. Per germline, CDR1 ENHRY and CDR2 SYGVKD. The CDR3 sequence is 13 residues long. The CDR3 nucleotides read TGTGCCATCGCTCCGGGAGGGGGCGAAAAACTGTTTTTT. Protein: CAIAPGGGEKLFF.

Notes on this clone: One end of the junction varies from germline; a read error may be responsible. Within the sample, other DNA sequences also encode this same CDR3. CDR3 nucleotide sequence: TGTGCCAGCTCACCATCCACGGGGGGTCATTCGCCCCTCCACTTT. It encodes CASSPSTGGHSPLHF. The chain couples TRBV18 to TRBJ1-6, with TRBD1 as a possible D gene (5 bases). The CDR3 totals 15 residues. Looked up from germline, CDR1 is KGHSH and CDR2 is LQKENI.

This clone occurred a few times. The CDR3 bases are TGTGCCAGTAGTATGTCAGGGGGGCGGGATCAGCCCCAGCATTTT. It yields the protein CASSMSGGRDQPQHF. This chain uses TRBV19 with TRBJ1-5; 7 nucleotides match TRBD1. Germline-derived CDR1 and CDR2 are LNHDA and SQIVND (reference sequence). CDR3 length: 15 residues. Germline trimming cut 3 bases from V and 5 bases from J; bases unmatched to any gene: 7. The full variable domain, rest sourced from reference TRBV19 and TRBJ1-5, is DGGITQSPKYLFRKEGQNVTLSCEQNLNHDAMYWYRQDPGQGLRLIYYSQIVNDFQKGDIAEGYSVSREKKESFPLTVTSAQKNPTAFYLCASSMSGGRDQPQHFGDGTRLSIL.

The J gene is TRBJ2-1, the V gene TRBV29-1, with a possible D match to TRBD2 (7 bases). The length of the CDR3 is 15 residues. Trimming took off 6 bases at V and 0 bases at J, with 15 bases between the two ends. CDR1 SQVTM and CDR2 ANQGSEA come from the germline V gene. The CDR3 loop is CSVGGQSSSYNEQFF. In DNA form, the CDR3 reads TGCAGCGTGGGGGGGCAGTCGAGCTCCTACAATGAGCAGTTCTTC.

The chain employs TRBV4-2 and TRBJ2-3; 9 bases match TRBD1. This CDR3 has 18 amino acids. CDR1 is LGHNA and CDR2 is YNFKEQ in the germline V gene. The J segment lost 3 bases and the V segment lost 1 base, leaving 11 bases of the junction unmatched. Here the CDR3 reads CASSQATQGAGVTDTQYF. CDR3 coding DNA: TGTGCCAGCAGCCAAGCAACACAGGGGGCAGGGGTGACAGATACGCAGTATTTT.

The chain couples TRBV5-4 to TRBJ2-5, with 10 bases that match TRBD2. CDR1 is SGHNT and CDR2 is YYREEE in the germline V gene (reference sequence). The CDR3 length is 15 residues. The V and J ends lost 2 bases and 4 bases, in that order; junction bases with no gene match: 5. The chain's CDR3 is CASSFSGGASETQYF. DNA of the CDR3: TGTGCCAGCAGCTTCAGCGGGGGGGCCTCAGAGACCCAGTACTTC. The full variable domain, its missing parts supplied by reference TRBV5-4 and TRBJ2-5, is ETGVTQSPTHLIKTRGQQVTLRCSSQSGHNTVSWYQQALGQGPQFIFQYYREEENGRGNFPPRFSGLQFPNYSSELNVNALELDDSALYLCASSFSGGASETQYFGPGTRLLVL.

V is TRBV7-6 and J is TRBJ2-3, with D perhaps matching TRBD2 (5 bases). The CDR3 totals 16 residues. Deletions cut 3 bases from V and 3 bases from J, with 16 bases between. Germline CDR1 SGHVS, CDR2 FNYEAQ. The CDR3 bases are TGTGCCAGCAGCTTTTACGGTGGAGGAGGAACAGATACGCAGTATTTT. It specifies CASSFYGGGGTDTQYF. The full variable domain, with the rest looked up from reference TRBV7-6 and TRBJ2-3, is GAGVSQSPRYKVTKRGQDVALRCDPISGHVSLYWYRQALGQGPEFLTYFNYEAQQDKSGLPNDRFSAERPEGSISTLTIQRTEQRDSAMYRCASSFYGGGGTDTQYFGPGTRLTVL.

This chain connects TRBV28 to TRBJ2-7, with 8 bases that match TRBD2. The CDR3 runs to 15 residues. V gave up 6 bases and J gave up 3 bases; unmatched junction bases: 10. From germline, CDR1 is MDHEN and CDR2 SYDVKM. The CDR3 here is CASSNIRLAFYEQYF. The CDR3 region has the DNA TGTGCCAGCAGCAATATTCGACTAGCGTTCTACGAGCAGTACTTC.

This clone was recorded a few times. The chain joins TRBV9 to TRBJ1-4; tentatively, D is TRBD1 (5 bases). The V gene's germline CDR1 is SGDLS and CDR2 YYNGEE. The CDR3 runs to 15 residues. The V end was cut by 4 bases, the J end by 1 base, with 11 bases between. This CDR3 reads CASSPGIGTNEKLFF. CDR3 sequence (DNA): TGTGCCAGCAGCCCAGGGATAGGAACTAATGAAAAACTGTTTTTT.

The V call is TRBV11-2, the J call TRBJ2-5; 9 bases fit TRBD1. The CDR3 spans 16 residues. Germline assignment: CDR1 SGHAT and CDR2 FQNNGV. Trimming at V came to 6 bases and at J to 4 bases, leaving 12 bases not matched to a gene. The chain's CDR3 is CASSPGSGTGRETQYF. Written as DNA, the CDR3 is TGTGCCAGCAGTCCAGGGTCCGGGACAGGGCGAGAGACCCAGTACTTC.

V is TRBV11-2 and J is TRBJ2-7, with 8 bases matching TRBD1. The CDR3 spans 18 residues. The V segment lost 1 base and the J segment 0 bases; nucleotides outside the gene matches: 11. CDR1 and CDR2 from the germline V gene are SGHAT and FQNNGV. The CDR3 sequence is CASSLVGRGPPPSYEQYF. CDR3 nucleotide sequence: TGTGCCAGCAGCTTAGTTGGCAGGGGGCCCCCCCCCTCCTACGAGCAGTACTTC.

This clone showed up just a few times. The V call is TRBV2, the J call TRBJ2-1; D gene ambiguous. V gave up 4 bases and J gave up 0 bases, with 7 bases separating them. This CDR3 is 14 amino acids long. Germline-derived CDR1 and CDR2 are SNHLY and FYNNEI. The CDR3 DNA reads TGTGCCAGCAGTGCTCTAGTCTCCTACAATGAGCAGTTCTTC. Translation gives CASSALVSYNEQFF.

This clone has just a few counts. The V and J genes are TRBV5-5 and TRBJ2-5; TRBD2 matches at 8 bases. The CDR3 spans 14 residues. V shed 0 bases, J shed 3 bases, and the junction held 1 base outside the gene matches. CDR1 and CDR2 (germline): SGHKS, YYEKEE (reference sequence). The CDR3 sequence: CASSLAGGEETQYF. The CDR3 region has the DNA TGTGCCAGCAGCTTGGCCGGGGGGGAAGAGACCCAGTACTTC.

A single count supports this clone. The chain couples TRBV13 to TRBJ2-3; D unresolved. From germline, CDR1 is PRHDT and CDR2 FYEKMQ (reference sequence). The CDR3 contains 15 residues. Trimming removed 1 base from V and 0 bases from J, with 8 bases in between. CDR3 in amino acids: CASSLVSTSTDTQYF. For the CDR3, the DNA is TGTGCCAGCAGCTTAGTTTCCACTAGCACAGATACGCAGTATTTT.

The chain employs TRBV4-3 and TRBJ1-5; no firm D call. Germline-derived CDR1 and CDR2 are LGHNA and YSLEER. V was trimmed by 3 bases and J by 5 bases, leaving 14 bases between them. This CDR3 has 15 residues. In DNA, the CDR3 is TGCGCCAGCAGCCAGGTTCACGGAGGCGATCAGCCCCAGCATTTT. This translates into CASSQVHGGDQPQHF.